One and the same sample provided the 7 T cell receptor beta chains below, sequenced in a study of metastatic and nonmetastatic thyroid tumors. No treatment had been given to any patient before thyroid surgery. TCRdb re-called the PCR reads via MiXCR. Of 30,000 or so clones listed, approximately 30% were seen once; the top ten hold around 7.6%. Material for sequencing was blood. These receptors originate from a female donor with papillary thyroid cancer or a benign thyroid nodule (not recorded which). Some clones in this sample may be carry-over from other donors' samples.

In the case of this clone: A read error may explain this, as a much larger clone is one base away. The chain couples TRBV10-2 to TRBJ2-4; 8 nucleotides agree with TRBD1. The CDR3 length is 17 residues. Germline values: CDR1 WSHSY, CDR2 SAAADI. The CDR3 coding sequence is TGCGCCAGCAGGCGACAGGGGCCCTCACTAGCCAAAAAAATTCAGTACTTC. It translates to CASRRQGPSLAKKIQYF.

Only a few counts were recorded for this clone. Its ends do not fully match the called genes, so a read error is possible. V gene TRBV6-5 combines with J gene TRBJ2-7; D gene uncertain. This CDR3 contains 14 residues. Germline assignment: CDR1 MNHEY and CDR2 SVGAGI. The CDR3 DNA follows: TGCGCCAGCAGTACTATCGGGCCTTCCTACGAGCAGCACTTC. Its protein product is CASSTIGPSYEQHF.

The CDR3 bases are TGTGCCATCAGTGGAACCGACGGACTTGGTACTACCGGGAGATACGGGACCCAGTACTTC. Its translation: CAISGTDGLGTTGRYGTQYF. The rearrangement joins TRBV10-3 to TRBJ2-5, with D possibly being TRBD2 (6 bases). V was shortened by 4 bases and J by 7 bases, with 34 bases between the two germline ends. CDR1 is ENHRY, CDR2 SYGVKD, per germline. The CDR3 loop spans 20 amino acids.

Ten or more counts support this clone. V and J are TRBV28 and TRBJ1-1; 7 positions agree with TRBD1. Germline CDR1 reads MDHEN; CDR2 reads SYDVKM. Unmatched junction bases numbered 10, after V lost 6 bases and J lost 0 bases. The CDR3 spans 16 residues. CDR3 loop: CASRSRQGAMNTEAFF. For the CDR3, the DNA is TGTGCCAGCAGAAGCCGACAGGGAGCCATGAACACTGAAGCTTTCTTT.

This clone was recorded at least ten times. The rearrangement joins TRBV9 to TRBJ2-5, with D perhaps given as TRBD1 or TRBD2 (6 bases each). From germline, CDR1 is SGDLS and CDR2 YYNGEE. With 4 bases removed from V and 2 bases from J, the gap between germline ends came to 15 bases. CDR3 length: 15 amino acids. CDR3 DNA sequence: TGTGCCAGCAGCCCCCACGGGGGCGGGCAAGAGACCCAGTACTTC. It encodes CASSPHGGGQETQYF.

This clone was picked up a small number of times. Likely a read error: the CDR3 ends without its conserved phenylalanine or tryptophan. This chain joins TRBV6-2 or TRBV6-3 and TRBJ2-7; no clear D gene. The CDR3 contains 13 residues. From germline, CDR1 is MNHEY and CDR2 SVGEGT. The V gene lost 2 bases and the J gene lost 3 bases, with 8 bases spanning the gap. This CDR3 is CASSYGVGYEQYL. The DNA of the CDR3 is TGTGCCAGCAGTTACGGGGTGGGCTACGAGCAGTACTTA.

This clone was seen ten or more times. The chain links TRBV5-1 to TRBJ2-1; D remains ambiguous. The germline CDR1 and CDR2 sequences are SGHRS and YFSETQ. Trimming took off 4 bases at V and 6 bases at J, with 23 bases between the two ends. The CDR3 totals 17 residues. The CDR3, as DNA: TGCGCCAGCAGCCTTGATATGGGCATGGTCCTCGCCAATGAGCAGTTCTTC. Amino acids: CASSLDMGMVLANEQFF.